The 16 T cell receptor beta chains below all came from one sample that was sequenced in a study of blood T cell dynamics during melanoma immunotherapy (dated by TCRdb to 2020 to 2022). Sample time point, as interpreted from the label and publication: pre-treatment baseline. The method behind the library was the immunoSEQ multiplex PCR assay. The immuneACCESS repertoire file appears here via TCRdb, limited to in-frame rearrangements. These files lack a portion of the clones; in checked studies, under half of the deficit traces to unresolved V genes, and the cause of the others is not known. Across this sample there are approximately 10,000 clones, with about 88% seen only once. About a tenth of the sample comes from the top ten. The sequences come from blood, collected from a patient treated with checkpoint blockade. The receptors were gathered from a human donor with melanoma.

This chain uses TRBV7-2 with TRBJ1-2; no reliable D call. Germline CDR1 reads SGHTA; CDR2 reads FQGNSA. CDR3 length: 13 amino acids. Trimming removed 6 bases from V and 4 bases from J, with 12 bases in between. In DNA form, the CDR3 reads TGTGCCAGCAGTGGGATGGTAGGCTATGGCTACACCTTC. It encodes CASSGMVGYGYTF.

The CDR3 nucleotides are TGTGCCAGCAGCTCCGGGGGGGCTGAAGCTTTCTTT. Encoded protein: CASSSGGAEAFF. V and J are TRBV7-2 and TRBJ1-1; D perhaps matches TRBD1 (5 bases). Trimming pared 4 bases from V and 6 bases from J, leaving 9 bases between. Germline values: CDR1 SGHTA, CDR2 FQGNSA. CDR3 length: 12 residues. Combining the CDR3 with reference TRBV7-2 and TRBJ1-1 gives the whole variable domain GAGVSQSPSNKVTEKGKDVELRCDPISGHTALYWYRQSLGQGLEFLIYFQGNSAPDKSGLPSDRFSAERTGGSVSTLTIQRTQQEDSAVYLCASSSGGAEAFFGQGTRLTVV.

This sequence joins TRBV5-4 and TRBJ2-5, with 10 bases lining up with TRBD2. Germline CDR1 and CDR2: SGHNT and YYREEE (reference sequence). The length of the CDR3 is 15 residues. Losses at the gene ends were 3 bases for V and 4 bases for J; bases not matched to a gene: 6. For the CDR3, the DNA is TGTGCCAGCAGCTCTAGCGGGAGTCTGCGAGAGACCCAGTACTTC. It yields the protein CASSSSGSLRETQYF.

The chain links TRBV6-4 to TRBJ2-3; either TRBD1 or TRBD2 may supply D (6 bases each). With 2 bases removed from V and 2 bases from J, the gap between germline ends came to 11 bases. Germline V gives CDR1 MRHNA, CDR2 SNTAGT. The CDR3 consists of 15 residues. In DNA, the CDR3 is TGTGCCAGCAGTGACAGAGGGGGGCCCACAGATACGCAGTATTTT. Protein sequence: CASSDRGGPTDTQYF.

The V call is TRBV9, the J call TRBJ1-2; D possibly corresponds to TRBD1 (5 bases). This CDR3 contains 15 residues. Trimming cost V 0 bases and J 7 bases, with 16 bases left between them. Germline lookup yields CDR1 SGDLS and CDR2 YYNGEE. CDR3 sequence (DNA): TGTGCCAGCAGCGTAGATGGCAGGGTCTATAGTGGCTACACCTTC. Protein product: CASSVDGRVYSGYTF.

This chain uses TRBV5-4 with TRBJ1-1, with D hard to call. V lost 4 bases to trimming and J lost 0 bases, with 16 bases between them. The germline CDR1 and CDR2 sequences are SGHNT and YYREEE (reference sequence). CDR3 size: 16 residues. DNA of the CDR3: TGTGCCAGCAGCCAGAATGGACGTTTGATGAACACTGAAGCTTTCTTT. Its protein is CASSQNGRLMNTEAFF. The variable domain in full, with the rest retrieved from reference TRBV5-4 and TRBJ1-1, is ETGVTQSPTHLIKTRGQQVTLRCSSQSGHNTVSWYQQALGQGPQFIFQYYREEENGRGNFPPRFSGLQFPNYSSELNVNALELDDSALYLCASSQNGRLMNTEAFFGQGTRLTVV.

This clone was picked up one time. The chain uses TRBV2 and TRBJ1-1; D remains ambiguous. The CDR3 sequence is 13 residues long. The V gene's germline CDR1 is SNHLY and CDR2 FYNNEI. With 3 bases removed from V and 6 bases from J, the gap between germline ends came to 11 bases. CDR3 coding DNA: TGTGCCAGCAGTGAGGAAAGTTATGCTGAAGCTTTCTTT. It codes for CASSEESYAEAFF.

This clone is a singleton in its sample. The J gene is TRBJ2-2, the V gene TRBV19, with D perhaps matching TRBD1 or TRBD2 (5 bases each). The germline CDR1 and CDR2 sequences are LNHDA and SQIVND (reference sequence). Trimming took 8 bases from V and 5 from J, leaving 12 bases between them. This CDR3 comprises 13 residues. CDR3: CASRGTRTGELFF. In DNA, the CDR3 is TGTGCCAGTCGAGGGACGAGAACCGGGGAGCTGTTTTTT.

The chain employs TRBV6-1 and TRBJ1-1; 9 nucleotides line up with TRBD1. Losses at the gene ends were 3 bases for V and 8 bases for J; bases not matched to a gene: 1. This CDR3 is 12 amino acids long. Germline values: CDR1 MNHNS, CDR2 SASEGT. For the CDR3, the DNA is TGTGCCAGCAGTGATGGGACAGGGGAAGCTTTCTTT. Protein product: CASSDGTGEAFF.

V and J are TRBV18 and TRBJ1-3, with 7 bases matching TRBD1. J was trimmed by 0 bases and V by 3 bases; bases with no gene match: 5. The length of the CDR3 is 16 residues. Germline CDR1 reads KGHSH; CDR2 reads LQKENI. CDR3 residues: CASSPGQTNSGNTIYF. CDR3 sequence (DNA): TGTGCCAGCTCACCGGGACAGACCAACTCTGGAAACACCATATATTTT.

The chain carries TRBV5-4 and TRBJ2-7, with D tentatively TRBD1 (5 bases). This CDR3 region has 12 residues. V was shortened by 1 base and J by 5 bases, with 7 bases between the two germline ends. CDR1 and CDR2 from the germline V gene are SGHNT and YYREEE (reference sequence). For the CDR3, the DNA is TGTGCCAGCAGCTTGATACAGGACGAGCAGTACTTC. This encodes CASSLIQDEQYF.

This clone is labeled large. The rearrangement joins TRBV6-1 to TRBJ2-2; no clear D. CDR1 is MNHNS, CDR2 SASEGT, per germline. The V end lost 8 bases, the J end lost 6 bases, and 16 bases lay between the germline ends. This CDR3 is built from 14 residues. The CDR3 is CASSGGYGSGELFF. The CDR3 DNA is TGTGCCAGCTCCGGTGGGTACGGTTCCGGGGAGCTGTTTTTT.

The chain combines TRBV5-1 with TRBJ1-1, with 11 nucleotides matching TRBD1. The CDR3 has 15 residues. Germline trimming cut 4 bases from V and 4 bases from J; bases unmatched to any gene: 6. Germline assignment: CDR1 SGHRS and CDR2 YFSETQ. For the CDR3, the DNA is TGCGCCAGCAGCGTAACCGGGACAGGGGGCACTGAAGCTTTCTTT. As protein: CASSVTGTGGTEAFF.

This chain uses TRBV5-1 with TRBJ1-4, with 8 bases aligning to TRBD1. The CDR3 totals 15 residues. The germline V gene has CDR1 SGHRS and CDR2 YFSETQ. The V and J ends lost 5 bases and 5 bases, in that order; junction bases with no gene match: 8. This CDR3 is CASRLTGALNEKLFF. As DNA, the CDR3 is TGCGCCAGCAGACTGACAGGGGCCCTGAATGAAAAACTGTTTTTT.

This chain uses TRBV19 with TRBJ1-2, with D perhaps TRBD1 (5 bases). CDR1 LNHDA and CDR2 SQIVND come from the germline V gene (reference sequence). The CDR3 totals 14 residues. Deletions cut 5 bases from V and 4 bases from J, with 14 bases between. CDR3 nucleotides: TGTGCCAGTAGTTCCCCGGGGGGAGGCTATGGCTACACCTTC. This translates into CASSSPGGGYGYTF.

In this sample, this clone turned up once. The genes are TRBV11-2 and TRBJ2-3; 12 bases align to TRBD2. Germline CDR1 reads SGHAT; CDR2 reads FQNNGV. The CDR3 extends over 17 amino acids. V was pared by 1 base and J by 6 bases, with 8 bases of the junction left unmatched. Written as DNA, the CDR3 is TGTGCCAGCAGCTTAGGGTCTCTAGCGGGGGGGAGTGATACGCAGTATTTT. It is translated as CASSLGSLAGGSDTQYF.